One sample yielded the 27 T cell receptor beta chains listed below, sequenced in a study of shared clonotypes between healthy human individuals. Produced via immunoSEQ multiplex PCR; TCRdb's table is partial and in-frame only. The sample includes about 820,000 clones, about 92% seen only once; the top ten take nearly 25%. It was CD45RO-negative cells, positively selected for CCR7, that made up naive CD8 cells, with terminally differentiated effector memory CD45RA+ cells excluded. The sample consisted of naive CD8+ T cells sorted from blood. Every receptor here comes from a man under 40 in good health.

This clone was detected only a few times. V gene TRBV5-1 combines with J gene TRBJ2-2; D remains ambiguous. This CDR3 region has 15 residues. Between the trimmed V and J ends, which lost 2 bases and 2 bases, there was a span of 10 bases. Germline-derived CDR1 and CDR2 are SGHRS and YFSETQ. Written as DNA, the CDR3 is TGCGCCAGCAGCTTTTTACAGATTAACACCGGGGAGCTGTTTTTT. Amino acids: CASSFLQINTGELFF. Complete variable domain (other parts from reference TRBV5-1 and TRBJ2-2): KAGVTQTPRYLIKTRGQQVTLSCSPISGHRSVSWYQQTPGQGLQFLFEYFSETQRNKGNFPGRFSGRQFSNSRSEMNVSTLELGDSALYLCASSFLQINTGELFFGEGSRLTVL.

The chain has TRBV11-2 and TRBJ2-1; D is unclear. V shed 1 base and J shed 5 bases, with 9 bases lying between them. CDR3 length: 14 residues. Germline values: CDR1 SGHAT, CDR2 FQNNGV. For the CDR3, the DNA is TGTGCCAGCAGCTTAGTGAGATTAAACAATGAGCAGTTCTTC. Translating gives CASSLVRLNNEQFF.

As to this clone: Other DNA sequences from this sample encode an identical CDR3 as well. V gene TRBV27 combines with J gene TRBJ2-7; 10 bases align to TRBD2. Germline V CDR1 and CDR2: MNHEY, SMNVEV (reference sequence). The CDR3 loop spans 14 amino acids. The V gene end was trimmed by 6 bases and the J gene end by 4 bases; junction bases not matched to a gene: 6. DNA for the CDR3: TGTGCCAGCAGCTCTAGCGGGAGAGGGTACGAGCAGTACTTC. Its translation is CASSSSGRGYEQYF.

This clone was observed a handful of times. The CDR3 sequence is CASSPAIGVQPQHF. CDR3 DNA: TGTGCCAGCAGTCCCGCAATTGGGGTTCAGCCCCAGCATTTT. The chain employs TRBV6-5 and TRBJ1-5; D is uncertain. CDR1 is MNHEY and CDR2 is SVGAGI in the germline V gene. This CDR3 region has 14 residues. The ends were cut back, 5 bases at V and 6 bases at J, with 14 bases in the middle.

The CDR3 coding sequence is TGTGCCAGCAGCAGAAGGGATGGGGGACCTAACACTGAAGCTTTCTTT. This sequence encodes CASSRRDGGPNTEAFF. The V and J genes are TRBV2 and TRBJ1-1; weak D call: TRBD1 (5 bases). V was clipped by 6 bases and J by 2 bases, with 19 bases between them. Germline V gives CDR1 SNHLY, CDR2 FYNNEI. The CDR3 length is 16 residues.

The CDR3: CASSQAGVYGYTF. The CDR3 DNA follows: TGCGCCAGCAGCCAAGCAGGGGTTTATGGCTACACCTTC. The V and J genes are TRBV4-1 and TRBJ1-2, with a tentative D call TRBD1 (6 bases). Trimming shortened V by 1 base and J by 5 bases, and 8 bases separated the two germline ends. This CDR3 has 13 amino acids. Germline V gene sequence: CDR1 MGHRA, CDR2 YSYEKL.

The chain has TRBV6-1 and TRBJ2-3; TRBD2 agrees at 10 bases. V lost 5 bases, J lost 0 bases, and 2 bases stayed unmatched. The CDR3 consists of 15 residues. In germline, CDR1 is MNHNS, CDR2 SASEGT. For the CDR3, the DNA is TGTGCCAGCAGTTGGACTAGCGGTAGCACAGATACGCAGTATTTT. It specifies CASSWTSGSTDTQYF.

The CDR3 region has the DNA TGCGCCAGCAGCCAGGGGTGGGGACAAGATACGCAGTATTTT. Translating it yields CASSQGWGQDTQYF. V gene TRBV4-1 combines with J gene TRBJ2-3; maybe TRBD1 (6 bases). The CDR3 is 14 amino acids. Between the trimmed V and J ends, which lost 3 bases and 5 bases, there was a span of 12 bases. Looked up from germline, CDR1 is MGHRA and CDR2 is YSYEKL.

With regard to this clone: Different DNA sequences within this sample yield the same CDR3. The chain joins TRBV7-9 to TRBJ2-5; D is unresolved. Trimming pared 1 base from V and 2 bases from J, leaving 8 bases between. The CDR3 is 14 amino acids. Germline values: CDR1 SEHNR, CDR2 FQNEAQ (reference sequence). CDR3 residues: CASSLVGIQETQYF. Here the CDR3 DNA reads TGTGCCAGCAGCTTAGTTGGTATTCAAGAGACCCAGTACTTC. Together with reference TRBV7-9 and TRBJ2-5, the CDR3 gives the full variable domain: DTGVSQNPRHKITKRGQNVTFRCDPISEHNRLYWYRQTLGQGPEFLTYFQNEAQLEKSRLLSDRFSAERPKGSFSTLEIQRTEQGDSAMYLCASSLVGIQETQYFGPGTRLLVL.

The chain combines TRBV28 with TRBJ2-5; D gene ambiguous. The V end lost 3 bases, the J end lost 0 bases, and 5 bases lay between the germline ends. CDR1 is MDHEN and CDR2 is SYDVKM in the germline V gene. This CDR3 contains 13 residues. CDR3: CASSLGNQETQYF. The CDR3 DNA reads TGTGCCAGCAGTTTGGGAAACCAAGAGACCCAGTACTTC. The whole variable domain, remainder taken from reference TRBV28 and TRBJ2-5, is DVKVTQSSRYLVKRTGEKVFLECVQDMDHENMFWYRQDPGLGLRLIYFSYDVKMKEKGDIPEGYSVSREKKERFSLILESASTNQTSMYLCASSLGNQETQYFGPGTRLLVL.

The V and J genes are TRBV7-9 and TRBJ1-2; D is uncertain. Per the germline V gene, CDR1 is SEHNR and CDR2 is FQNEAQ (reference sequence). The CDR3 is 13 residues long. Trimming cost V 6 bases and J 4 bases, with 12 bases left between them. Written as DNA, the CDR3 is TGTGCCAGCAGACCAGGAACCTCCTATGGCTACACCTTC. As protein: CASRPGTSYGYTF.

This chain joins TRBV27 and TRBJ2-3; D ambiguous. V lost 5 bases and J 0 bases, leaving 9 bases between the germline ends. This CDR3 contains 14 residues. Germline V lookup: CDR1 MNHEY, CDR2 SMNVEV (reference sequence). The CDR3 region is CASSPQISTDTQYF. The CDR3 nucleotides are TGTGCCAGCAGTCCACAGATAAGCACAGATACGCAGTATTTT.

The rearrangement uses TRBV11-2 and TRBJ1-1; D is unresolved. V was trimmed by 0 bases and J by 1 base, leaving 24 bases between them. CDR3 length: 20 amino acids. Per germline, CDR1 SGHAT and CDR2 FQNNGV. The CDR3 DNA follows: TGTGCCAGCAGCTTAGATGCCCTTCTCCTTGTCGCAGGTCCGAACACTGAAGCTTTCTTT. Its translation is CASSLDALLLVAGPNTEAFF.

The gene calls are TRBV9 and TRBJ1-1, with TRBD1 matching 7 bases. Germline V gene lookup returns CDR1 SGDLS and CDR2 YYNGEE. V was clipped by 4 bases and J by 6 bases; unmatched bases: 18. This CDR3 has 17 amino acids. Here the CDR3 reads CASSPRELTGTKAEAFF. The CDR3 coding sequence is TGTGCCAGCAGCCCACGAGAACTGACAGGGACTAAGGCTGAAGCTTTCTTT.

V gene TRBV5-6 combines with J gene TRBJ2-7, with D unresolved. This CDR3 spans 13 amino acids. V was trimmed by 0 bases and J by 1 base, leaving 5 bases between them. Germline V gene sequence: CDR1 SGHDT, CDR2 YYEEEE. The CDR3 DNA reads as TGTGCCAGCAGCTTGGCAGGATCCTACGAGCAGTACTTC. Translated: CASSLAGSYEQYF.

This chain uses TRBV5-6 with TRBJ2-2, with 9 bases matching TRBD1. Germline CDR1 and CDR2: SGHDT and YYEEEE. The CDR3 has 14 residues. V shed 3 bases, J shed 3 bases, and the junction held 0 bases outside the gene matches. CDR3 nucleotides: TGTGCCAGCAGCTGGGACAGGGACACCGGGGAGCTGTTTTTT. The encoded protein is CASSWDRDTGELFF. The full variable domain, with the rest looked up from reference TRBV5-6 and TRBJ2-2, is DAGVTQSPTHLIKTRGQQVTLRCSPKSGHDTVSWYQQALGQGPQFIFQYYEEEERQRGNFPDRFSGHQFPNYSSELNVNALLLGDSALYLCASSWDRDTGELFFGEGSRLTVL.

The V call is TRBV2, the J call TRBJ1-2; 7 bases fit TRBD1. The junction had 4 bases not matched to a gene; V was cut back by 8 bases and J by 4 bases. Germline V gene sequence: CDR1 SNHLY, CDR2 FYNNEI. The CDR3 consists of 12 residues. The chain's CDR3 is CASLGTAYGYTF. The DNA of the CDR3 is TGTGCCAGCCTCGGGACAGCCTATGGCTACACCTTC.

This rearrangement joins TRBV4-1 to TRBJ2-7; D unresolved. CDR1 and CDR2 from the germline V gene are MGHRA and YSYEKL. Trimming pared 0 bases from V and 5 bases from J, leaving 14 bases between. This CDR3 comprises 15 residues. CDR3 sequence (DNA): TGCGCCAGCAGCCAAGATCCGGGCCCCCTCGACGAGCAGTACTTC. Translated, it gives CASSQDPGPLDEQYF.

The V call is TRBV14, the J call TRBJ2-7; D is perhaps TRBD1 (5 bases). Germline CDR1 is SGHDN and CDR2 is FVKESK. The ends were cut back, 4 bases at V and 2 bases at J, with 12 bases in the middle. This CDR3 spans 14 amino acids. Written as DNA, the CDR3 is TGTGCCAGCAGCCGAAGGGGAATTCCCTACGAGCAGTACTTC. This codes for CASSRRGIPYEQYF.

The chain combines TRBV18 with TRBJ2-3; possible D gene TRBD2, 5 bases. The CDR3 length is 18 residues. From germline, CDR1 is KGHSH and CDR2 LQKENI. Trimming stripped 3 bases from V and 0 bases from J, with 19 bases between. The CDR3 loop reads CASSPYRREITSTDTQYF. The CDR3 coding sequence is TGTGCCAGCTCACCCTATCGTCGGGAAATTACTAGCACAGATACGCAGTATTTT.

The table lists this clone with a few counts. In nucleotides, the CDR3 is TGTGCCTGGAGTGGTGGACAGGGGGCCCACCAGCCCCAGCATTTT. Its protein product is CAWSGGQGAHQPQHF. The J gene is TRBJ1-5, the V gene TRBV30; 11 bases align to TRBD1. Trimming took 1 base from V and 7 from J; bases not matched to a gene: 6. Germline CDR1 GTSNPN, CDR2 SVGIG (reference sequence). The CDR3 is made up of 15 amino acids.

This chain uses TRBV7-2 with TRBJ2-3; D could derive from TRBD1 or TRBD2 (7 bases each). Germline V gene data show CDR1 as SGHTA and CDR2 as FQGNSA. V lost 5 bases, J lost 4 bases, and 25 bases lay in between. CDR3 size: 18 residues. In DNA form, the CDR3 reads TGTGCCAGCAGCGGAGGAGGGGGCGGGAGCAGGATCGCAGATACGCAGTATTTT. It specifies CASSGGGGGSRIADTQYF. Supplemented by reference TRBV7-2 and TRBJ2-3, the full variable domain reads GAGVSQSPSNKVTEKGKDVELRCDPISGHTALYWYRQSLGQGLEFLIYFQGNSAPDKSGLPSDRFSAERTGGSVSTLTIQRTQQEDSAVYLCASSGGGGGSRIADTQYFGPGTRLTVL.

About this clone: Other DNA sequences from this sample encode an identical CDR3 as well. The chain is built from TRBV28 and TRBJ1-4; D call uncertain. The V end lost 3 bases, the J end lost 2 bases, and 10 bases lay between the germline ends. Germline V CDR1 and CDR2: MDHEN, SYDVKM. This CDR3 region has 15 residues. CDR3 loop: CASSFRDATNEKLFF. The CDR3 bases are TGTGCCAGCAGTTTTAGAGATGCCACTAATGAAAAACTGTTTTTT.

The genes are TRBV9 and TRBJ2-7; a possible D gene is TRBD1 (5 bases). Germline CDR1 reads SGDLS; CDR2 reads YYNGEE. The ends were cut back, 3 bases at V and 5 bases at J, with 15 bases in the middle. The length of the CDR3 is 14 residues. CDR3 in DNA: TGTGCCAGCAGCGGCAGATCAGGGTTACACGAGCAGTACTTC. This sequence encodes CASSGRSGLHEQYF.

This rearrangement joins TRBV5-1 to TRBJ2-1; 9 nucleotides align to TRBD1. The trim removed 1 base at V and 5 bases at J, leaving 4 bases unmatched. Germline assignment: CDR1 SGHRS and CDR2 YFSETQ. The CDR3 has 15 amino acids. CDR3 loop: CASSLKQGADNEQFF. In DNA form, the CDR3 reads TGCGCCAGCAGCTTGAAACAGGGGGCGGACAATGAGCAGTTCTTC.

V and J are TRBV7-8 and TRBJ2-3, with 8 bases matching TRBD1. CDR3 length equals 16 residues. V shed 6 bases, J shed 0 bases, and the junction held 8 bases outside the gene matches. CDR1 is SGHVS and CDR2 is FQNEAQ in the germline V gene. The CDR3 nucleotides read TGTGCCAGCAGACAGGACAGGGCCTCTAGCACAGATACGCAGTATTTT. Protein sequence: CASRQDRASSTDTQYF.

This sequence joins TRBV5-1 and TRBJ2-5; 9 positions agree with TRBD2. The CDR3 contains 16 residues. Germline V lookup: CDR1 SGHRS, CDR2 YFSETQ. The trim removed 4 bases at V and 4 bases at J, leaving 11 bases unmatched. Here the CDR3 DNA reads TGCGCCAGCAGCAAAGGAGTTAGCGGGAGTCGAGAGACCCAGTACTTC. Amino acids: CASSKGVSGSRETQYF.